Sequencing of this TCR beta chain was carried out in a study of beta chain features in type 1 diabetes. For the study at large: Healthy donors, compared against patients, showed similar age, gender and cell yields. General study results and limits: Among patients with Type 1 diabetes, TCRB CDR3s were moderately but significantly shorter in every one of the four CD4+ subsets.

Isolated RNA was reverse transcribed in full, so expressed TCRB transcripts were sequenced. Sequencing used immunoSEQ multiplex PCR; TCRdb keeps in-frame clones, though not all of them. Of 300,000 to 450,000 clones in the sample, over 10% were seen once. Germline V CDR1 and CDR2: SEHNR, FQNEAQ (reference sequence). Germline trimming cut 5 bases from V and 5 bases from J; bases unmatched to any gene: 2. The CDR3 consists of 14 residues. As concerns this clone: The antigen is not known.

Sequenced material: naive CD4+ T cells from blood. This TCR came from a woman under 30 with type 1 diabetes. The chain is built from TRBV7-9 and TRBJ2-1; 11 bases are a match to TRBD2. This chain's CDR3 is CASSLSGGDNEQFF. Here the CDR3 DNA reads TGTGCCAGCAGCCTTAGCGGGGGGGACAATGAGCAGTTCTTC.